Included here is one T cell receptor beta chain sequence, with context. Its antigen is unknown. Base-call qualities are not available, and no considerably larger clone is one nucleotide away. This sample stems from a study of T cells after posttransplantation cyclophosphamide (dated by TCRdb to 2016 to 2018). Some background on the complete study: The study tracked T cell repertoire reconstitution by TRB sequencing after myeloablative bone marrow transplantation using posttransplantation cyclophosphamide as GVHD prophylaxis. Antigen receptor sequencing was done on samples from some 34 PTCy-treated patients and from under 20 related bone marrow donors of those patients. Blood from all 35 or so PTCy patients with 1-year posttransplant specimens was subjected to TRB sequencing. Up to 3 additional blood samples from 2 to 5.2 years after transplant were also TRB-sequenced in 3 patients, as was pretransplant blood from several patients. TRA and TRB clonality were tightly correlated in 10 or so samples, so subsequent TCR analyses focused on TRB only. Public TRB sequences were checked against a database of over 3,000 sequences associated with responses to pathogens, tumor antigens, self-antigens and alloantigens. Beyond this particular receptor, the publication reports: Donor-recipient similarity was low at 1-2 months but increased during the first year, and donor CD8+ memory clones often dominated later blood repertoires. The TRB repertoires of T cells infiltrating skin or the GI tract showed only limited overlap with the TRB repertoires found in blood. Across the roughly 48 patients, TRB clonality was highly associated with recipient CMV seropositivity and CMV reactivation, and diversity with PTCy was similar to that in the CNI/methotrexate controls.

Related bone marrow donors provided peripheral blood samples on the day of marrow donation. Viable CD3+CD4+ or CD3+CD8+ cells that were CCR7+CD45RA+CD45RO-CD95-CD27+CD28+ were classified as naive T cells. Peripheral blood and bone marrow mononuclear cells were isolated by Ficoll-Hypaque density centrifugation and were cryopreserved. CD4+ and CD8+ T cells, including naive and memory subsets, were sorted by FACS using a FACSAria II. The CDR1 and CDR2 encoded by the germline V gene (reference sequence) are LNHDA and SQIVND. Counted from cysteine to phenylalanine, this CDR3 has 15 amino acids. The only DNA kept is the CDR3, 45 bases in frame from the first base. Relative to germline, V is missing 3 bases and J is missing 1 base, with 5 bases of the junction outside any gene match. TRB sequencing used genomic DNA with the immunoSEQ assay at survey resolution or the hsTCRB kit. In the authors' own workflow: The immunoSEQ software handled initial read processing, and the LymphoSeq R package was used for repertoire analyses. Clonality was computed as 1 minus normalized Shannon entropy; Gini coefficient was also calculated for each TRB dataset. Phenotypes of unsorted samples were inferred by mapping TRB sequences from sorted subsets of the recipient or donor onto the same recipient's unsorted samples. This is the immuneACCESS table as TCRdb keeps it, with only in-frame sequences that have V and J called. A part of the clones is gone; compared with another copy, unresolved V genes explain less than half, and the rest is unexplained. V, J and clone size are those of that table, while D and trimming were read from the DNA. Within this sample are over 9,000 clones, with approximately 96% of them counted one time only. The ten biggest clones cover around 0.28% of the sample.

Sequenced: naive CD8+ T cells sorted from PBMCs. The source is a man aged 25 to 40 in good health and a related stem cell transplant donor. The receptor chain draws on TRBV19 and TRBJ1-2; TRBD1 aligns with 7 central bases. The CDR3 protein is CASSIGRGVNYGYTF. At the DNA level, the sequence is TGTGCCAGTAGTATCGGCAGGGGGGTTAACTATGGCTACACCTTC.